A single sample is the source of the 26 T cell receptor beta chains below, sequenced in a study of T cell repertoires in cytomegalovirus infection. TCRdb re-derived calls from the reads in MiXCR, one entry per CDR3 protein. Here the sample spans approximately 750,000 distinct CDR3 sequences, approximately 40% being singletons. The sequencing input was PBMCs. The receptors originated from a human donor in good health (CMV status not recorded). Some clones in this sample may be carry-over from other donors' samples.

Only a few counts were recorded for this clonotype. The J gene is TRBJ2-4, the V gene TRBV12-3 or TRBV12-4; D may correspond to TRBD1 or TRBD2 (6 bases each). This CDR3 has 14 amino acids. V dropped 8 bases and J dropped 6 bases, with 17 bases sitting between them. In nucleotides, the CDR3 is TGTGCCAGCGGAAAGGGGGGCGATGCAAACATTCAGTACTTC. Its protein product is CASGKGGDANIQYF.

The chain carries TRBV11-1 and TRBJ2-2, with 8 bases fitting TRBD1. Germline V gene data show CDR1 as SGHAT and CDR2 as FQDESV (reference sequence). The CDR3 loop spans 15 amino acids. The junction had 5 bases not matched to a gene; V was cut back by 5 bases and J by 3 bases. In DNA form, the CDR3 reads TGTGCCAGCAGCCAGGGACAGGTTCACACCGGGGAGCTGTTTTTT. It translates to CASSQGQVHTGELFF.

This clonotype was recorded a few times. The genes are TRBV3-1 and TRBJ2-7, with D maybe TRBD2 (6 bases). From germline, CDR1 is LGHDT and CDR2 YNNKEL (reference sequence). The germline V and J ends were trimmed by 4 bases and 6 bases, with 19 bases remaining between them. The CDR3 has 15 amino acids. CDR3 DNA: TGTGCCAGCAGCCTCCGTGGAGGGCTAGCTAGCGAGCAGTACTTC. Encoded protein: CASSLRGGLASEQYF.

The genes are TRBV7-8 and TRBJ2-1; 9 positions agree with TRBD2. The germline V gene has CDR1 SGHVS and CDR2 FQNEAQ. V was pared by 6 bases and J by 4 bases, with 4 bases of the junction left unmatched. The CDR3 is made up of 14 amino acids. This CDR3 reads CASRVLAGYNEQFF. The CDR3 DNA reads TGTGCCAGCAGGGTCCTAGCGGGGTACAATGAGCAGTTCTTC.

This chain uses TRBV6-1 with TRBJ1-4, with D unresolved. V shed 5 bases and J shed 0 bases, with 10 bases lying between them. The CDR3 runs 15 residues. Germline values: CDR1 MNHNS, CDR2 SASEGT. CDR3 amino acids: CASSSGRSTNEKLFF. The CDR3 coding sequence is TGTGCCAGCAGTTCCGGGCGCTCAACTAATGAAAAACTGTTTTTT.

J is TRBJ2-2 and V is TRBV28; 8 nucleotides align to TRBD2. With V trimmed by 11 bases and J by 6 bases, 20 bases remained unmatched. Germline CDR1 MDHEN, CDR2 SYDVKM. The CDR3 covers 17 residues. The CDR3 sequence: CAGGETESGSVAGELFF. In DNA, the CDR3 is TGTGCCGGGGGAGAGACGGAAAGCGGGAGTGTCGCCGGGGAGCTGTTTTTT.

This clonotype was detected many times. The CDR3 DNA follows: TGTGCCAGCAGTTTAGAGGCAAATACGCAGTATTTT. As protein: CASSLEANTQYF. This chain connects TRBV12-3 or TRBV12-4 to TRBJ2-3, with unresolved D. The length of the CDR3 is 12 residues. V gave up 1 base and J gave up 7 bases, with 6 bases separating them.

The chain joins TRBV28 to TRBJ1-1; the D is unclear. The V end was cut by 7 bases, the J end by 8 bases, with 8 bases between. Germline lookup yields CDR1 MDHEN and CDR2 SYDVKM. CDR3 size: 10 residues. The CDR3 here is CASKKSEAFF. CDR3 coding DNA: TGTGCCAGCAAGAAGTCGGAAGCTTTCTTT.

The chain couples TRBV6-6 to TRBJ2-7; D gene ambiguous. In germline, CDR1 is MNHNY, CDR2 SVGAGI (reference sequence). This CDR3 region has 16 residues. The V end lost 0 bases, the J end lost 6 bases, and 18 bases lay between the germline ends. In nucleotides, the CDR3 is TGTGCCAGCAGTTACTCATCCGGACCTGTCCCCGGCGAGCAGTACTTC. Its translation is CASSYSSGPVPGEQYF.

This clonotype was picked up a small number of times. The rearrangement joins TRBV6-5 to TRBJ2-3; D is undetermined. Germline CDR1 reads MNHEY; CDR2 reads SVGAGI. CDR3 length equals 14 residues. Deletions cut 5 bases from V and 4 bases from J, with 13 bases between. The CDR3 DNA follows: TGTGCCAGCAGTCAATCTAGGGTCGCAGATACGCAGTATTTT. Protein: CASSQSRVADTQYF.

This clonotype was detected only a few times. This sequence joins TRBV9 and TRBJ1-2; D remains unclear. Trimming removed 0 bases at V and 6 bases at J, with 9 bases between. The CDR3 contains 13 residues. CDR1 is SGDLS and CDR2 is YYNGEE in the germline V gene. The DNA for the CDR3 is TGTGCCAGCAGCGTAGTTGGGGATGATGGCTACACCTTC. This translates into CASSVVGDDGYTF. Based on the CDR3 plus reference TRBV9 and TRBJ1-2, the full variable domain is DSGVTQTPKHLITATGQRVTLRCSPRSGDLSVYWYQQSLDQGLQFLIQYYNGEERAKGNILERFSAQQFPDLHSELNLSSLELGDSALYFCASSVVGDDGYTFGSGTRLTVV.

The sample holds a few counts of this clonotype. The DNA for the CDR3 is TGTGCCAGCAGTTACTCGACAGGGGGCGGCTACACCTTC. It encodes CASSYSTGGGYTF. The gene calls are TRBV6-5 and TRBJ1-2; 10 bases agree with TRBD1. Germline trimming cut 0 bases from V and 8 bases from J; bases unmatched to any gene: 0. Germline V gives CDR1 MNHEY, CDR2 SVGAGI. The CDR3 has 13 amino acids.

As concerns this clonotype: The junction departs from the called germline gene at one end, perhaps through a read error. V gene TRBV5-1 combines with J gene TRBJ1-6; D not resolved. Germline V gene sequence: CDR1 SGHRS, CDR2 YFSETQ. There are 15 residues in the CDR3. The CDR3 DNA follows: TGCGCCAGCACCTTGGCGGGCTCCTATAATTCACCCCTCCACTTT. Amino acid sequence: CASTLAGSYNSPLHF.

This clonotype showed up just a few times. V gene TRBV7-6 combines with J gene TRBJ2-7, with 10 bases lining up with TRBD2. Trimming took 4 bases from V and 3 from J; bases not matched to a gene: 3. The CDR3 consists of 14 residues. The V gene's germline CDR1 is SGHVS and CDR2 FNYEAQ. CDR3 in DNA: TGTGCCAGCAGCTCTAGCGGGAGCATCTACGAGCAGTACTTC. Translating gives CASSSSGSIYEQYF.

This clonotype was picked up a small number of times. This sequence joins TRBV5-5 and TRBJ1-1; D is unclear. Germline V gives CDR1 SGHKS, CDR2 YYEKEE (reference sequence). V was pared by 0 bases and J by 6 bases, with 3 bases between. The CDR3 covers 11 residues. The CDR3 protein is CASSLDPEAFF. The CDR3 DNA follows: TGTGCCAGCAGCTTGGACCCTGAAGCTTTCTTT.

This clonotype was detected once. An end of the junction differs from the germline gene, which may be a read error. CDR3 in amino acids: CASSPILAGSDTQYF. The DNA of the CDR3 is TGTGCCAGCAGCCCGATTTTGGCGGGGTCGGATACGCAGTATTTT. The chain uses TRBV4-1 and TRBJ2-3, with D maybe TRBD2 (6 bases). The CDR3 runs to 15 residues. Looked up from germline, CDR1 is MGHRA and CDR2 is YSYEKL.

V is TRBV5-1 and J is TRBJ2-1, with 8 positions matching TRBD2. The CDR3 has 15 residues. The germline V gene encodes CDR1 SGHRS and CDR2 YFSETQ. Trimming cost V 5 bases and J 8 bases; bases outside gene matches: 12. The CDR3 DNA sequence: TGCGCCAGCAGACCACTTAGCGGGATGGGCTATGAGCAGTTCTTC. Residues: CASRPLSGMGYEQFF.

The V and J genes are TRBV5-5 and TRBJ2-2, with D possibly called TRBD1 or TRBD2 (5 bases each). The CDR3 extends over 16 amino acids. Germline assignment: CDR1 SGHKS and CDR2 YYEKEE (reference sequence). The CDR3 is CDISLGPSPNTGELFF. The CDR3 coding sequence is TGTGACATCAGCTTGGGGCCTAGCCCCAACACCGGGGAGCTGTTTTTT.

The table lists this clonotype with a few counts. This chain uses TRBV28 with TRBJ2-1, with D hard to call. Per the germline V gene, CDR1 is MDHEN and CDR2 is SYDVKM. Trimming took 5 bases from V and 5 from J, leaving 28 bases between them. CDR3 length equals 19 residues. In DNA, the CDR3 is TGTGCCAGCAGTCGGACGGACGCACGATTCCCGCCGTTCAACAATGAGCAGTTCTTC. This codes for CASSRTDARFPPFNNEQFF.

The chain recombines TRBV2 with TRBJ2-1, with 7 bases that match TRBD2. This CDR3 region has 14 residues. The trim removed 11 bases at V and 2 bases at J, leaving 9 bases unmatched. CDR1 and CDR2 from the germline V gene are SNHLY and FYNNEI. The CDR3 sequence: CALTRAGAYNEQFF. CDR3 in DNA: TGTGCCTTAACGAGGGCGGGGGCCTACAATGAGCAGTTCTTC.

There are a few counts of this clonotype. The V gene is TRBV28, the J gene TRBJ1-1, with D perhaps matching TRBD1 (5 bases). Germline V gene sequence: CDR1 MDHEN, CDR2 SYDVKM. The ends were cut back, 2 bases at V and 8 bases at J, with 9 bases in the middle. The CDR3 runs 12 residues. As DNA, the CDR3 is TGTGCCAGCAGTTTACAACAGGTAGAAGCTTTCTTT. This encodes CASSLQQVEAFF.

This chain uses TRBV7-8 with TRBJ2-1, with 8 bases lining up with TRBD1. The V gene's germline CDR1 is SGHVS and CDR2 FQNEAQ. V was pared by 4 bases and J by 3 bases, with 8 bases of the junction left unmatched. There are 16 residues in the CDR3. For the CDR3, the DNA is TGTGCCAGCAGCTCAAGGGTAGGGACAGGCTACAATGAGCAGTTCTTC. This gives the protein CASSSRVGTGYNEQFF.

The chain joins TRBV2 to TRBJ1-6; 11 bases fit TRBD1. The CDR3 length is 14 residues. The germline CDR1 and CDR2 sequences are SNHLY and FYNNEI. V lost 2 bases to trimming and J lost 13 bases; unmatched junction nucleotides: 4. CDR3 in DNA: TGTGCCAGCAGTGAATCGGGACAGGGGGTGCCCCTCCACTTT. It specifies CASSESGQGVPLHF.

The rearrangement joins TRBV7-8 to TRBJ2-3; D remains ambiguous. The V end was cut by 1 base, the J end by 1 base, with 15 bases between. Germline V CDR1 and CDR2: SGHVS, FQNEAQ. This CDR3 contains 17 residues. Here the CDR3 reads CASSLGALLPGTDTQYF. CDR3 coding DNA: TGTGCCAGCAGCTTAGGGGCCCTGCTTCCGGGCACAGATACGCAGTATTTT.

The rearrangement uses TRBV20-1 and TRBJ2-5; 7 bases align to TRBD1. Per the germline V gene, CDR1 is DFQATT and CDR2 is SNEGSKA (reference sequence). The trim removed 0 bases at V and 4 bases at J, leaving 5 bases unmatched. The CDR3 is 14 residues long. The CDR3 DNA reads as TGCAGTGCTAGAGATCTTGACAGGGCAGAGACCCAGTACTTC. Protein product: CSARDLDRAETQYF.

This clonotype was seen just once. The rearrangement joins TRBV7-2 to TRBJ2-1, with D tentatively TRBD1 (5 bases). This CDR3 has 14 residues. CDR1 and CDR2 (germline): SGHTA, FQGNSA. The V and J ends lost 4 bases and 10 bases respectively, with 17 bases between them. CDR3 sequence (DNA): TGTGCCAGCAGCTCTGGGGCTAGGAGAGACGAGCAGTTCTTC. Translated: CASSSGARRDEQFF.